The 10 T cell receptor beta chains in this list originate from one sample, sequenced in a study of early T cells in non-severe SARS-CoV-2 infection. MiXCR was run by TCRdb on the 5' RACE reads, yielding one entry per CDR3 protein. In the table there are tens of thousands of distinct CDR3 sequences, about 13% of which are singletons. The sample taken for sequencing was whole blood. Receptor source: an adult who was a healthcare worker with PCR-confirmed SARS-CoV-2 infection or an uninfected control (not recorded which).

This clonotype occurred a few times. The V gene is TRBV20-1, the J gene TRBJ1-5; D gene unclear. The V end was cut by 3 bases, the J end by 4 bases, with 7 bases between. From germline, CDR1 is DFQATT and CDR2 SNEGSKA (reference sequence). The CDR3 runs 12 residues. CDR3 residues: CSARKENQPQHF. CDR3 DNA sequence: TGCAGTGCTAGGAAAGAAAATCAGCCCCAGCATTTT.

This clonotype occurred many times. The rearrangement uses TRBV5-1 and TRBJ1-1; D perhaps matches TRBD1 (5 bases). In germline, CDR1 is SGHRS, CDR2 YFSETQ. The length of the CDR3 is 15 residues. The V and J ends lost 0 bases and 1 base respectively, with 10 bases between them. CDR3 nucleotides: TGCGCCAGCAGCTTGGGTCTGACAGCGAACACTGAAGCTTTCTTT. Protein: CASSLGLTANTEAFF.

This clonotype was recorded at least ten times. The gene calls are TRBV28 and TRBJ1-2; possible D gene TRBD1, 5 bases. Trimming cost V 4 bases and J 4 bases, with 16 bases left between them. The CDR3 runs to 15 residues. Germline CDR1 and CDR2: MDHEN and SYDVKM. This CDR3 reads CASSSPSGIGYGYTF. As DNA, the CDR3 is TGTGCCAGCAGTTCCCCATCAGGGATCGGCTATGGCTACACCTTC.

Many counts were recorded for this clonotype. The chain recombines TRBV5-4 with TRBJ2-3, with 12 bases that match TRBD2. V lost 2 bases and J lost 4; bases outside the gene matches: 8. This CDR3 has 17 residues. Germline V gene data show CDR1 as SGHNT and CDR2 as YYREEE (reference sequence). The CDR3 loop is CASSFASGRAGPDTQYF. The CDR3 DNA reads TGTGCCAGCAGCTTCGCTAGCGGGAGGGCGGGGCCAGATACGCAGTATTTT.

V gene TRBV3-1 combines with J gene TRBJ1-1; D is perhaps TRBD1 (5 bases). The CDR3 loop spans 14 amino acids. The V and J ends lost 6 bases and 4 bases respectively, with 15 bases between them. The germline V gene encodes CDR1 LGHDT and CDR2 YNNKEL (reference sequence). The CDR3 spells CASSSFSGGTEAFF. CDR3 nucleotides: TGTGCCAGCAGTTCCTTCTCGGGGGGCACTGAAGCTTTCTTT.

The sample holds many counts of this clonotype. The chain employs TRBV24-1 and TRBJ2-1, with 9 bases that match TRBD1. V shed 3 bases and J 1 base; nucleotides not matched to a gene: 3. The CDR3 contains 16 residues. Germline V gene lookup returns CDR1 KGHDR and CDR2 SFDVKD. The CDR3 DNA follows: TGTGCCACCAGTGATCCCGGGACAGGGTCCTACAATGAGCAGTTCTTC. Protein product: CATSDPGTGSYNEQFF.

The chain combines TRBV29-1 with TRBJ2-7; no clear D. The CDR3 runs to 11 residues. Trimming took 5 bases from V and 3 from J, leaving 8 bases between them. CDR1 SQVTM and CDR2 ANQGSEA come from the germline V gene. CDR3 amino acids: CSVSDFYEQYF. The CDR3 DNA reads TGCAGCGTTTCGGATTTCTACGAGCAGTACTTC.

This clonotype was counted many times. This chain joins TRBV13 and TRBJ1-2, with 7 bases identical to TRBD1. CDR3 size: 14 residues. Looked up from germline, CDR1 is PRHDT and CDR2 is FYEKMQ (reference sequence). Losses at the gene ends were 8 bases for V and 0 bases for J; bases not matched to a gene: 6. The CDR3 loop reads CASRRQGANYGYTF. The CDR3 nucleotides read TGTGCCAGCCGTAGACAGGGAGCTAACTATGGCTACACCTTC.

This clonotype was seen many times. The chain combines TRBV5-1 with TRBJ2-1; the match to TRBD2 covers 8 bases. The CDR3 loop spans 14 amino acids. Losses at the gene ends were 3 bases for V and 6 bases for J; bases not matched to a gene: 5. Germline-derived CDR1 and CDR2 are SGHRS and YFSETQ. The CDR3 region has the DNA TGCGCCAGCAGCTCGAGCGGGGGCGGCAATGAGCAGTTCTTC. As protein: CASSSSGGGNEQFF.

This clonotype turned up a few times. The V call is TRBV29-1, the J call TRBJ2-1, with D perhaps matching TRBD1 (5 bases). Germline-derived CDR1 and CDR2 are SQVTM and ANQGSEA. CDR3 size: 10 residues. DNA of the CDR3: TGCAGTTCACAGGTCGATGAGCAGTTCTTC. Translated, it gives CSSQVDEQFF.